This entry features one T cell receptor (beta chain) sequence. Original analysis: By means of reference gene primer amplification, nucleated cell counts were estimated. The data were produced by immunoSEQ multiplex PCR, yet TCRdb's version contains in-frame clones alone and is incomplete. For V, J and clone size, that table is used; D and trimming come from the DNA. This table has approximately 20,000 clones, nearly 90% appearing once. Germline V gene lookup returns CDR1 MNHEY and CDR2 SVGAGI. This CDR3 is 14 amino acids long. Trimming pared 8 bases from V and 2 bases from J, leaving 13 bases between. The record originates from a study of blood T cell repertoires in COVID-19. Study in general: Italy, Spain and the United States were the sources of the convalescent and acute COVID-19 samples.

This chain connects TRBV6-5 to TRBJ1-3; no clear D gene. The clonotype comes from a human donor with active COVID-19. The donor label of this sample is uncertain. The sample consisted of peripheral blood. In DNA form, the CDR3 reads TGTGCCAGCGGAAAGGAGGCCGCTGGAAACACCATATATTTT. Its translation: CASGKEAAGNTIYF.